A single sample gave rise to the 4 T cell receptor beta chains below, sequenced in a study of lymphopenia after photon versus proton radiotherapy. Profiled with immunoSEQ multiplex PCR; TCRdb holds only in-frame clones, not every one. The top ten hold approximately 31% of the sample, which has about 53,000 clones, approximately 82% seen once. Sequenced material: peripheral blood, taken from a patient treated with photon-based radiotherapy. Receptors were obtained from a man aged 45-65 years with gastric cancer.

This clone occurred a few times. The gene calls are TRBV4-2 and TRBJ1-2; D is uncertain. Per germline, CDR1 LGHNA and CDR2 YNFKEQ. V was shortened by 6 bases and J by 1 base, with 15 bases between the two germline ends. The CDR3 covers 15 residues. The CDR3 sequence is CASSFTQADNYGYTF. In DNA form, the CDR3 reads TGTGCCAGCAGTTTCACCCAGGCGGATAACTATGGCTACACCTTC.

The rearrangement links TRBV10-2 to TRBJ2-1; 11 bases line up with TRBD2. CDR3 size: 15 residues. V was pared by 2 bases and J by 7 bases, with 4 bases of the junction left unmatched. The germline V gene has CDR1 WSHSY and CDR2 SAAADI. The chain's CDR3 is CASSETSGSENEQFF. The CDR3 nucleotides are TGCGCCAGCAGTGAGACTAGCGGGAGCGAAAATGAGCAGTTCTTC.

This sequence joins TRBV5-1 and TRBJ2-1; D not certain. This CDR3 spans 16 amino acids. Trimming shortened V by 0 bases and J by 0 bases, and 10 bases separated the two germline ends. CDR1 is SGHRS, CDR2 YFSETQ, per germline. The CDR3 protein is CASSLVVGSSYNEQFF. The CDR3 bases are TGCGCCAGCAGCTTGGTTGTTGGAAGCTCCTACAATGAGCAGTTCTTC.

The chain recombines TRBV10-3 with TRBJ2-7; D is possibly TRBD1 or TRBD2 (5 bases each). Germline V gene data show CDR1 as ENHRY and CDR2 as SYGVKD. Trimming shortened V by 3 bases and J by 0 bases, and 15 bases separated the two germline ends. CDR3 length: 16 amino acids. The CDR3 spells CAISEPGTVSSYEQYF. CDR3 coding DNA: TGTGCCATCAGTGAACCCGGGACGGTTAGCTCCTACGAGCAGTACTTC.